This TCR beta chain was sequenced during a study of T-cell reconstitution after alpha-beta-depleted transplantation in children. This clonotype was recorded at least ten times. Unique molecular identifiers were used to barcode this TCRbeta library. Via MiXCR, TCRdb re-called the PCR reads, giving one row per CDR3 protein. In the table there are over 200,000 distinct CDR3 sequences, 9.5% to 13% of which are singletons. V lost 3 bases and J lost 1, with 10 bases in between. This CDR3 is 13 amino acids long. Germline CDR1 is SQVTM and CDR2 is ANQGSEA. The clonotype comes from a child under three years old with acute myeloid leukemia, due to receive a stem cell transplant. The sample here was PBMCs, taken before TCRalphabeta/CD19-depleted stem cell transplant. The V call is TRBV29-1, the J call TRBJ2-7, with D unresolved. CDR3 loop: CSVDSDGSYEQYF. The CDR3 region has the DNA TGCAGCGTTGATTCTGACGGGTCCTACGAGCAGTACTTC.